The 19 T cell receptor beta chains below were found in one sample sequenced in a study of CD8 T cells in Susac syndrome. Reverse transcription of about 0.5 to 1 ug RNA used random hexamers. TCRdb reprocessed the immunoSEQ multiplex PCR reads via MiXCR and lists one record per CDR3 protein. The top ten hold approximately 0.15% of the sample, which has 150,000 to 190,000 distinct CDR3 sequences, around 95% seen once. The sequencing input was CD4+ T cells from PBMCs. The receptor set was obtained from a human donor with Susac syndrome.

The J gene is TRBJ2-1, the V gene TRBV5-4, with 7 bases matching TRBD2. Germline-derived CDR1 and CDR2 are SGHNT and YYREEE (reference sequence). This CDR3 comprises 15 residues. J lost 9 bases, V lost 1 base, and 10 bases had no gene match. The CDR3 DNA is TGTGCCAGCAGCTTGAGGCCCGGGGGGTCTGGTGAGCAGTTCTTC. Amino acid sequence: CASSLRPGGSGEQFF.

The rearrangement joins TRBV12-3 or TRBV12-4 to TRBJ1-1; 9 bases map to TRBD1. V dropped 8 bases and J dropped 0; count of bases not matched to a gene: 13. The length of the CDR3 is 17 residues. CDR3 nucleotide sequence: TGTGCCAGCGGGCCTACCGGGACAGGGAAAATGAACACTGAAGCTTTCTTT. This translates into CASGPTGTGKMNTEAFF.

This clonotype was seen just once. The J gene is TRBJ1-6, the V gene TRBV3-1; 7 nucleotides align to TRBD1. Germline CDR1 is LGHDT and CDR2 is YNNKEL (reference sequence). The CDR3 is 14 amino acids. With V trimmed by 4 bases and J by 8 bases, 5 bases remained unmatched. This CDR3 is CASSLRDSDSPLHF. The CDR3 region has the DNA TGTGCCAGCAGCCTCCGGGACAGCGATTCACCCCTCCACTTT. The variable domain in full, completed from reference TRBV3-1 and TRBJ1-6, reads DTAVSQTPKYLVTQMGNDKSIKCEQNLGHDTMYWYKQDSKKFLKIMFSYNNKELIINETVPNRFSPKSPDKAHLNLHINSLELGDSAVYFCASSLRDSDSPLHFGNGTRLTVT.

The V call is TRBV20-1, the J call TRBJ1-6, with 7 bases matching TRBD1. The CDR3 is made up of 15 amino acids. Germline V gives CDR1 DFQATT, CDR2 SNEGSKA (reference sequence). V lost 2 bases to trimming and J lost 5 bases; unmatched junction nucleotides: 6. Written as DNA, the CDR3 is TGCAGTGCTAGAACCGAGACAGGGAATAATTCACCCCTCCACTTT. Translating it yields CSARTETGNNSPLHF.

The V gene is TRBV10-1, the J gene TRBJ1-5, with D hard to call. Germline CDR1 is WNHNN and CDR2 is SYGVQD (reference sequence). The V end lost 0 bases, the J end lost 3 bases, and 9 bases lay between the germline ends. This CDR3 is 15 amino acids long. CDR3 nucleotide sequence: TGCGCCAGCAGTGAGTCGTGGCCCAACAATCAGCCCCAGCATTTT. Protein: CASSESWPNNQPQHF.

CDR3 protein: CSADTSGGPTYNEQFF. CDR3 bases: TGCAGTGCCGATACTAGCGGGGGGCCTACATACAATGAGCAGTTCTTC. V usage is TRBV20-1 and J usage is TRBJ2-1; 12 nucleotides line up with TRBD2. This CDR3 has 16 amino acids. Germline V gene data show CDR1 as DFQATT and CDR2 as SNEGSKA (reference sequence). The V gene end was trimmed by 6 bases and the J gene end by 4 bases; junction bases not matched to a gene: 10.

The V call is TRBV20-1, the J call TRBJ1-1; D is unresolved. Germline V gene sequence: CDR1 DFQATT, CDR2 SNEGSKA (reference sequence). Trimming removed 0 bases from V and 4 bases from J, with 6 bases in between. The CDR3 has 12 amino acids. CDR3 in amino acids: CSARDLLTEAFF. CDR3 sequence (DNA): TGCAGTGCTAGAGATCTTCTCACTGAAGCTTTCTTT.

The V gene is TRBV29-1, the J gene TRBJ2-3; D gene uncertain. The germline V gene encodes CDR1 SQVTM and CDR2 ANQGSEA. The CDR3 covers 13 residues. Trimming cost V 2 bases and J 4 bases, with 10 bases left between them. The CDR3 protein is CSVENPPADTQYF. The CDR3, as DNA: TGCAGCGTTGAAAACCCCCCCGCAGATACGCAGTATTTT.

The CDR3 loop is CASSYLGGGGYTF. The CDR3 DNA reads as TGTGCCAGCAGTTACCTGGGGGGGGGAGGCTACACCTTC. This chain uses TRBV6-5 with TRBJ1-2, with D possibly being TRBD1 (5 bases). The germline V and J ends were trimmed by 2 bases and 8 bases, with 12 bases remaining between them. CDR1 and CDR2 (germline): MNHEY, SVGAGI. The CDR3 loop spans 13 amino acids.

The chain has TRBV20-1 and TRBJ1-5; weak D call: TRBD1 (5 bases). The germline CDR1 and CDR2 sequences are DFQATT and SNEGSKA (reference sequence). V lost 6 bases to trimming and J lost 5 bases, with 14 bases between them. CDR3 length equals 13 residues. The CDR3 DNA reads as TGCAGTGCAATACAAGGGGTGGATCAGCCCCAGCATTTT. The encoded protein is CSAIQGVDQPQHF.

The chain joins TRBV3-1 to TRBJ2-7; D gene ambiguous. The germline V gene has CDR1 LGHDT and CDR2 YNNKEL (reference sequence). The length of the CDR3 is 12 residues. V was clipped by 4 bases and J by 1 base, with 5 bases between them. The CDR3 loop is CASSRNSYEQYF. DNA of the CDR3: TGTGCCAGCAGCCGGAATTCCTACGAGCAGTACTTC.

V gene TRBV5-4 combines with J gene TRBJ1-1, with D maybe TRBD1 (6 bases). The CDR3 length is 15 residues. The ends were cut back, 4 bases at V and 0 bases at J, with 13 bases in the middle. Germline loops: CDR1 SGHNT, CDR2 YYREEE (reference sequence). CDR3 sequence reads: CASSPFQGLNTEAFF. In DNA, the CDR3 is TGTGCCAGCAGCCCTTTTCAGGGGCTGAACACTGAAGCTTTCTTT.

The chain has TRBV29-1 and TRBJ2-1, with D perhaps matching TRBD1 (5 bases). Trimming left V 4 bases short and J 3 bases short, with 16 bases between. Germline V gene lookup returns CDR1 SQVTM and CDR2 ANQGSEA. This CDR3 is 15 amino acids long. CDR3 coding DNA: TGCAGCGTTGGCAAAGGGGCAAGGGTCTACAATGAGCAGTTCTTC. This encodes CSVGKGARVYNEQFF.

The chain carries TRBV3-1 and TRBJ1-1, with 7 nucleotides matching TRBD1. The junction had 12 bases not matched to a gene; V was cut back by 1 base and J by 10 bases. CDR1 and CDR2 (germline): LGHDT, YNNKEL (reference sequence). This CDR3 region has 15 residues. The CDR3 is CASSQGGQPFRGAFF. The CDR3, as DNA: TGTGCCAGCAGCCAAGGGGGACAGCCCTTTAGGGGAGCTTTCTTT.

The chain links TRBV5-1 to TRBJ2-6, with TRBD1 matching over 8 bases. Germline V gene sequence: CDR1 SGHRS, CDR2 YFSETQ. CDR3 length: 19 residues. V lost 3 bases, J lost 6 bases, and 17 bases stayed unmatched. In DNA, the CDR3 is TGCGCCAGCAGCTCTCTTTCGACAGGGGCCCTGGTAGAGGCCAACGTCCTGACTTTC. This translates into CASSSLSTGALVEANVLTF.

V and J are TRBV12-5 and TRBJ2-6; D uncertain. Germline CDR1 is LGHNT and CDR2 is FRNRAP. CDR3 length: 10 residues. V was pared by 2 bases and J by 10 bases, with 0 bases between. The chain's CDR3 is CASGLNVLTF. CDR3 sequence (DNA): TGTGCTAGTGGTTTGAACGTCCTGACTTTC.

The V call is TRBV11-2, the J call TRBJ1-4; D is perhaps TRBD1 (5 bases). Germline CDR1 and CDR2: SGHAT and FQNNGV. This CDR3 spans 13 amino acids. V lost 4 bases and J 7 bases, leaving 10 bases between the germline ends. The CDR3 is CASSSDRLEKLFF. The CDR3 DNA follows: TGTGCCAGCAGCTCCGACAGACTTGAAAAACTGTTTTTT.

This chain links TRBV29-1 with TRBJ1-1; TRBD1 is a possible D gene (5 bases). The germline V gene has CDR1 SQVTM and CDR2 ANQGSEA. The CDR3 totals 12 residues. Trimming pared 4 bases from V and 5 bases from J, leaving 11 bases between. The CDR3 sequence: CSVAGGTTEAFF. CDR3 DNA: TGCAGCGTTGCCGGGGGAACGACTGAAGCTTTCTTT.

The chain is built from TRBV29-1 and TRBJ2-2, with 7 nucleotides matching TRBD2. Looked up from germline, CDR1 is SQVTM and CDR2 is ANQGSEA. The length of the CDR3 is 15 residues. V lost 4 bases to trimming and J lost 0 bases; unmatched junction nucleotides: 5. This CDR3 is CSVGGGRANTGELFF. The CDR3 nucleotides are TGCAGCGTTGGGGGAGGGCGCGCGAACACCGGGGAGCTGTTTTTT.